These T cell receptor beta chains were read from a single sample in a study of cytomegalovirus exposure and HLA in healthy donors. TCRdb keeps only in-frame clones here, not all; method: immunoSEQ multiplex PCR. The sample holds more than 65,000 clones, about 74% seen once. What was sequenced was PBMCs. The receptors derive from a woman aged 60-75 years in good health and CMV-seropositive. The CDR3 runs from the conserved cysteine through the conserved F or W. Fields, in order: D gene, J gene, V gene, CDR3 DNA, CDR3 protein. A D gene is named only where the DNA matches it firmly.

d_gene: TRBD1; j_gene: TRBJ1-2; v_gene: TRBV4-2; CDR3nt: TGTGCCAGCAGCCAAGGGACAGGGGGGGCCTATGGCTACACCTTC; CDR3aa: CASSQGTGGAYGYTF
d_gene: .; j_gene: TRBJ1-1; v_gene: TRBV25-1; CDR3nt: TGTGCCAGCAGTGTGACAGGGAACACTGAAGCTTTCTTT; CDR3aa: CASSVTGNTEAFF
d_gene: TRBD2; j_gene: TRBJ2-3; v_gene: TRBV7-9; CDR3nt: TGTGCCAGCAGCTCGGGAGGGTACAGCACAGATACGCAGTATTTT; CDR3aa: CASSSGGYSTDTQYF
d_gene: .; j_gene: TRBJ1-5; v_gene: TRBV7-9; CDR3nt: TGTGCCAGCAGCCGCGGTGGGGAGGCGGAGTATAGCAATCAGCCCCAGCATTTT; CDR3aa: CASSRGGEAEYSNQPQHF
d_gene: .; j_gene: TRBJ1-6; v_gene: TRBV14; CDR3nt: TGTGCCAGCAATAGTTATAATTCACCCCTCCACTTT; CDR3aa: CASNSYNSPLHF
d_gene: .; j_gene: TRBJ2-2; v_gene: TRBV9; CDR3nt: TGTGCCAGCAGCGTCTCCCTGCCAGGGAACACCGGGGAGCTGTTTTTT; CDR3aa: CASSVSLPGNTGELFF
d_gene: TRBD1; j_gene: TRBJ1-4; v_gene: TRBV14; CDR3nt: TGTGCCAGCAGCCAAGATAGGACAGGAACAGCGGATAATGAAAAACTGTTTTTT; CDR3aa: CASSQDRTGTADNEKLFF
d_gene: .; j_gene: TRBJ1-5; v_gene: TRBV7-9; CDR3nt: TGTGCCAGCAGCTTACGAGGTTTGGCAGTCGAATTGGTGCCCCAGCATTTT; CDR3aa: CASSLRGLAVELVPQHF
d_gene: .; j_gene: TRBJ2-5; v_gene: TRBV20-1; CDR3nt: TGCAGTGCCCCTAAGAAAGAGACCCAGTACTTC; CDR3aa: CSAPKKETQYF
d_gene: .; j_gene: TRBJ1-1; v_gene: TRBV19; CDR3nt: TGTGCCAGTAGTCTTGACAGCTGGAACACTGAAGCTTTCTTT; CDR3aa: CASSLDSWNTEAFF
d_gene: TRBD2; j_gene: TRBJ2-3; v_gene: TRBV6-1; CDR3nt: TGTGCCAGCGGGAGTGGCGGGGGGCGGGTAGATACGCAGTATTTT; CDR3aa: CASGSGGGRVDTQYF